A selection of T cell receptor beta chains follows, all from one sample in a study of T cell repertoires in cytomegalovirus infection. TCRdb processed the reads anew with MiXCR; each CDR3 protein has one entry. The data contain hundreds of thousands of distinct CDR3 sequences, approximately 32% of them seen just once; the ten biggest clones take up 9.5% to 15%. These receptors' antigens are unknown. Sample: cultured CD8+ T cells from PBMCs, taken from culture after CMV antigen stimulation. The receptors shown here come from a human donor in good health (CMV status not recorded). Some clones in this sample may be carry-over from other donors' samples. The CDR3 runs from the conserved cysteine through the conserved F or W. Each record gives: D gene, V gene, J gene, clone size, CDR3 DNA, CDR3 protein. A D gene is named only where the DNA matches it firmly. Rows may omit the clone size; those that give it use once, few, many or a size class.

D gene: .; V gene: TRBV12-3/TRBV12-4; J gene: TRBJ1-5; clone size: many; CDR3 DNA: TGTGCCAGCAGTTCTGGGAGGGTTCTGCCCCAGCATTTT; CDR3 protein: CASSSGRVLPQHF
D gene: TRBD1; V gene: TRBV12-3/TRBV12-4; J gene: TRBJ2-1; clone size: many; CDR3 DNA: TGTGCCAGCAGTACCCGGGACAGGGGGCGGGACAATGAGCAGTTCTTC; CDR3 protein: CASSTRDRGRDNEQFF
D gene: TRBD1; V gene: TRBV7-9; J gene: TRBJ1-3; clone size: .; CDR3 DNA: TGTGCCAGCAGCACCTATTCCGTACCGGGACAGTCAATCCCCTCTCTCTCTGGAAACACCATATATTTT; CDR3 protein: CASSTYSVPGQSIPSLSGNTIYF
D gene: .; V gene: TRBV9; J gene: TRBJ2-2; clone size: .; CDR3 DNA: TGTGCCAGCGATGCTTCAACCGGGGAGCTGTTTTTT; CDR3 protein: CASDASTGELFF
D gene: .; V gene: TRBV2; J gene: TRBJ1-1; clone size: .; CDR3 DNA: TGTGCCAGCAGGGGTAGGTCTGAAGCTTTCTTT; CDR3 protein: CASRGRSEAFF
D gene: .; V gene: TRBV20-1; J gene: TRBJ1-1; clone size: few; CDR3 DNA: TGCAGTGCTAGAGATCGGGGGGGCACTGAAGCTTTCTTT; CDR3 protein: CSARDRGGTEAFF
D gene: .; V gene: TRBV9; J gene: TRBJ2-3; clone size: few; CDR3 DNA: TGTGCCAGCAGCGCAGGGGGCGGGGGTACAGATACGCAGTATTTT; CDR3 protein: CASSAGGGGTDTQYF
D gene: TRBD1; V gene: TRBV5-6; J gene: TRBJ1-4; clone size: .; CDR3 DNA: TGTGCCAGCAGCTTTGGGACAGGGTACGAAAAACTGTTTTTT; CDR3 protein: CASSFGTGYEKLFF
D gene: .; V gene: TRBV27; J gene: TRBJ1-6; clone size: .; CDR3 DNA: TGTGCCAGCAGGATATATTCGTCAGGGGACGTCGGCGGCGGCGTGGGACCCCTCCACTTT; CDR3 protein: CASRIYSSGDVGGGVGPLHF
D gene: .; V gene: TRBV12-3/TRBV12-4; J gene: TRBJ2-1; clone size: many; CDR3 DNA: TGTGCCAGCAGGAAGGTCTCCTCCTACAATGAGCAGTTCTTC; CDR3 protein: CASRKVSSYNEQFF
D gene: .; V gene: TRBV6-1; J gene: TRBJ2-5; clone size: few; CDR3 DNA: TGTGCCAGCAGTGAGGGGCGGGATAGGGAGACCCAGTACTTC; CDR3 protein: CASSEGRDRETQYF
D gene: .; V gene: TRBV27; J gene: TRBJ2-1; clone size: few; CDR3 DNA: TGTGCCAGCAGTTCCCCCCAACAGGGTGACGATGAGCAGTTCTTC; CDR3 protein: CASSSPQQGDDEQFF
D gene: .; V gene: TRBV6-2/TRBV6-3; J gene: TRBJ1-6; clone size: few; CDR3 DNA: TGTGCCAGCAGTTACGGGCAGGGTGGATCACCCCTCCACTTT; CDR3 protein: CASSYGQGGSPLHF
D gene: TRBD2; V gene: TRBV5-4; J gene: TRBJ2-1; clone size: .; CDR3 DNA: TGTGCCAGCAGCTTGGAGCTAGCGGGGGGAAACAATGAGCAGTTCTTC; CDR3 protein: CASSLELAGGNNEQFF
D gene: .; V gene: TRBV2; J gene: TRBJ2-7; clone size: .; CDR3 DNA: TGTGCCAGCAGTGCGGGCAGCCCTTTGGAGCAGTACTTC; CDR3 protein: CASSAGSPLEQYF
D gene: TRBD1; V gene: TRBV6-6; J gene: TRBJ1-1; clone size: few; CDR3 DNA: TGTGCCAGCAGTGACGGGACAGCCTCCAACACTGAAGCTTTCTTT; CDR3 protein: CASSDGTASNTEAFF
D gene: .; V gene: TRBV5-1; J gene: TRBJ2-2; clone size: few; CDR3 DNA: TGCGCCAGCAGCCCGCGGAGGATCGGGACTCCGAACACCGGGGAGCTGTTTTTT; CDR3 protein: CASSPRRIGTPNTGELFF
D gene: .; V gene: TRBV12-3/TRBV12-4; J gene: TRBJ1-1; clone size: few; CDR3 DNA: TGTGCCAGCAGTCCATACAGGAACACTGAAGCTTTCTTT; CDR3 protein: CASSPYRNTEAFF
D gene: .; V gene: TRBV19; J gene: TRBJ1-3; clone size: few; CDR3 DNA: TGTGCCAGTAGTATTGGACGGCTGAGCTCTGGAAACACCATATATTTT; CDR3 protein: CASSIGRLSSGNTIYF
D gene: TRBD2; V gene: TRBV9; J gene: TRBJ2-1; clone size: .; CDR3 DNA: TGTGCCAGCAGCGGAGGTACTAGCGGGGGCTCCCTAAGCTCCTACAATGAGCAGTTCTTC; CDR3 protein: CASSGGTSGGSLSSYNEQFF
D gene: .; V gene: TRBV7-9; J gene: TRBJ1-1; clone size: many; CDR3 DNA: TGTGCCAGCAGGGAGACAGATACCCTAGCGAACACTGAAGCTTTCTTT; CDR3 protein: CASRETDTLANTEAFF
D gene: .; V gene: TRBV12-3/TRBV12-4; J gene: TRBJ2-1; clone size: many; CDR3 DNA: TGTGCCAGCAGCAACGGAAGGCGGGCGGGGAGTGAGCAGTTCTTC; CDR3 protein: CASSNGRRAGSEQFF
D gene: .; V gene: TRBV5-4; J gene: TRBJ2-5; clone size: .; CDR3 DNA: TGTGCCAGCAGCTTGAGGTTTGCAGACTACCAAGAGACCCAGTACTTC; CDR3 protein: CASSLRFADYQETQYF
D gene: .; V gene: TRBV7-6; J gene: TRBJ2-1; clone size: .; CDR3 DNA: TGTGCCAGCAGCCCTAGCTGGCAGGGGTTCCATGAGCAGTTCTTC; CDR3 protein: CASSPSWQGFHEQFF
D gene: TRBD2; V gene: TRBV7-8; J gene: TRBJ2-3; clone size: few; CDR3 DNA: TGTGCCAGCAGCCCGGAACTAGCGGTTCCTAGCACAGATACGCAGTATTTT; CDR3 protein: CASSPELAVPSTDTQYF
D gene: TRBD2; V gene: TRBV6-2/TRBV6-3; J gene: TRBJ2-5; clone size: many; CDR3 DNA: TGTGCCAGCAGCCCCACTAGAGGGGAGGGGACCCAGTACTTC; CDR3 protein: CASSPTRGEGTQYF
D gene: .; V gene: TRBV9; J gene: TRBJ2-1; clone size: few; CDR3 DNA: TGTGCCAGCAGCGTAGCGGGGGAACCTTACAATGAGCAGTTCTTC; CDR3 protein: CASSVAGEPYNEQFF
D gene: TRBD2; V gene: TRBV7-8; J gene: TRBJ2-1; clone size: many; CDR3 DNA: TGTGCCAGCAGCAAGACTAGCGGGGTTGAGCAGTTCTTC; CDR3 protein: CASSKTSGVEQFF
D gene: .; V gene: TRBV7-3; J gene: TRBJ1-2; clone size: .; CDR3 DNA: TGTGCCAGCAGCTTAAGCGGTACACACTTAACCGATGGCTACACCTTC; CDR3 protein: CASSLSGTHLTDGYTF
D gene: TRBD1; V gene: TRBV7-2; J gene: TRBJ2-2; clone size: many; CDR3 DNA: TGTGCCAGCAGCTTAGGAGAAGGACAGGGAACCGGGGAGCTGTTTTTT; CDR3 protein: CASSLGEGQGTGELFF
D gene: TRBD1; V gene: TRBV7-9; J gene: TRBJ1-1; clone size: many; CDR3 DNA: TGTGCCAGCAGCACCGGACAGGATGCTTTAGACACTGAAGCTTTCTTT; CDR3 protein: CASSTGQDALDTEAFF
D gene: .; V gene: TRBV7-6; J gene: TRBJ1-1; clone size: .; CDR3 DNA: TGTGCCAGCAGCTCTAGCCCAAGGGGGTCAAGCTATGGCTACACCTTT; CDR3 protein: CASSSSPRGSSYGYTF
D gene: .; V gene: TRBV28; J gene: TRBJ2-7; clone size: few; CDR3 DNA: TGTGCCAGCAGTTTGCGCGAAGGGCAGTTTTGGGAGCAGTACTTC; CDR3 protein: CASSLREGQFWEQYF
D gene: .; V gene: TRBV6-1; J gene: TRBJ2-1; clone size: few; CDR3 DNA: TGTGCCAGCGAACAGGGCTATAACAATGAGCAGTTCTTC; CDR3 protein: CASEQGYNNEQFF
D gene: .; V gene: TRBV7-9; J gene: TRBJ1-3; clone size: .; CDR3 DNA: .; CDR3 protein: CASSFFQVSGNTIYF
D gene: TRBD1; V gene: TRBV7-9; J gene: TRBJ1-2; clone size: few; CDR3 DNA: TGTGCCAGCAGCTTAGCCGGGACAGGGGCGAGTTATGGCTACACCTTC; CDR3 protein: CASSLAGTGASYGYTF
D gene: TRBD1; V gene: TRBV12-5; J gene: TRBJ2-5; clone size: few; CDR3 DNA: TGTGCTAGTGGTTTCTGGGACAGGGACCAAGAGACCCAGTACTTC; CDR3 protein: CASGFWDRDQETQYF
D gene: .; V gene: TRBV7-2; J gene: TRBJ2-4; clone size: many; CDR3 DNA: TGTGCCAGCAGCTTAGGGTGGGTAGGCAACCCGTTGGACATTCAGTACTTC; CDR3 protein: CASSLGWVGNPLDIQYF
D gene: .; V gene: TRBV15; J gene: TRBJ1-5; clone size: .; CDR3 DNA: TGTGCCACCAGCAGACGCCTTGACAGTTTGAATCAGCCCCAGCATTTT; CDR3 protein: CATSRRLDSLNQPQHF
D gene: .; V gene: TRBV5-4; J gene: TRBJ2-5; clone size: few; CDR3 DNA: TGTGCCAGCAGCTTGGAGTTACAGGGATGGGAGACCCAGTACTTC; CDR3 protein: CASSLELQGWETQYF
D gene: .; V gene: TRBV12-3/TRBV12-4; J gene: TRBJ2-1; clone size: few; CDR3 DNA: TGTGCCAGCGGTGAGCAGTTCTTC; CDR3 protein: CASGEQFF
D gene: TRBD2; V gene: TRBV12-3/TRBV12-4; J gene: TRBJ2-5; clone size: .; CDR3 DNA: TGTGCCAGCAGTTTAGGGCTAGCGGGCGAACAAGAGACCCAGTACTTC; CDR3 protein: CASSLGLAGEQETQYF
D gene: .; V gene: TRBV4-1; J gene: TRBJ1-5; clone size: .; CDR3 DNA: TGCGCCAGCAGCCAAGAAATGATGCGGGGAGGCAATCAGCCCCAGCATTTT; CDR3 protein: CASSQEMMRGGNQPQHF
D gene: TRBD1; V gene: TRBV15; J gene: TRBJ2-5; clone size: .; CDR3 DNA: TGTGCCACCAGCAAGAGACAGGGTGCGGAGACCCAGTACTTC; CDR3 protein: CATSKRQGAETQYF
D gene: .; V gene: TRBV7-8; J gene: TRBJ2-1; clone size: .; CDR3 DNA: TGTGCCAGCAGCTTTGACGGAAACAATGAGCAGTTCTTC; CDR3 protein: CASSFDGNNEQFF
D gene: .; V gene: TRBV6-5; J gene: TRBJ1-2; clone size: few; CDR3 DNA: TGTGCCAGCAGACTAGGAGGAGACGAGATGCGGGGCTATGGCTACACCTTC; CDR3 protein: CASRLGGDEMRGYGYTF
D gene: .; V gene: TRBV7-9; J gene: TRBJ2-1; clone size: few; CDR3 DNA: TGTGCCAGCAGCTATCCAAATCTCGTCTCCTACAATGAGCAGTTCTTC; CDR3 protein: CASSYPNLVSYNEQFF
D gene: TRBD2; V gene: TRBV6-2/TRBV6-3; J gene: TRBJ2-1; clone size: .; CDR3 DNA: TGTGCCAGCAGTCGCGACTTAGCGGGGCTCTACAATGAGCAGTTCTTC; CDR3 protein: CASSRDLAGLYNEQFF
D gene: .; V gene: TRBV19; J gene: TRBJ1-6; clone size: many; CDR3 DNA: TGTGCCAGCGGGGGGCTTGTGACAGCAAATTCACCCCTCCACTTT; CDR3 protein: CASGGLVTANSPLHF
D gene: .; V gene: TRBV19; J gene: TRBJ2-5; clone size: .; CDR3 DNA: TGTGCCAGTAGTATTGGGCAGGAGCAACTCCAAGAGACCCAGTACTTC; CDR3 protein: CASSIGQEQLQETQYF
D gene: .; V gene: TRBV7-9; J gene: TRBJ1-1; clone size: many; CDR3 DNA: TGTGCCAGCAGCTTAGGGGGGCCCCCTGAAGCTTTCTTT; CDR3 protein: CASSLGGPPEAFF
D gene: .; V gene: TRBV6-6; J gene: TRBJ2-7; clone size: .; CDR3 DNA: TGTGCCAGCAGCCCAGGCTCAGGGTTCGCATCCTACGAGCAGTACTTC; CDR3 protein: CASSPGSGFASYEQYF
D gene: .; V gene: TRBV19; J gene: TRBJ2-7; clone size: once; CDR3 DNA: TGTGCCAGTAGTATAAGAGGAGCCTCCTACGAGCAGTACTTC; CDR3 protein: CASSIRGASYEQYF
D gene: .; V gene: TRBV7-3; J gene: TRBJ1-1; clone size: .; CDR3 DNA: TGTGCCAGCAGCAACGGACTTGAAGCTTTCTTT; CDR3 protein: CASSNGLEAFF
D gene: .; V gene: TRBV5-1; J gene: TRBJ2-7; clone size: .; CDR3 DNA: TGTGCCAGCAGCTTGGAACTCGCGGCAGCCTACGAGCAGTACTTC; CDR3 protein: CASSLELAAAYEQYF